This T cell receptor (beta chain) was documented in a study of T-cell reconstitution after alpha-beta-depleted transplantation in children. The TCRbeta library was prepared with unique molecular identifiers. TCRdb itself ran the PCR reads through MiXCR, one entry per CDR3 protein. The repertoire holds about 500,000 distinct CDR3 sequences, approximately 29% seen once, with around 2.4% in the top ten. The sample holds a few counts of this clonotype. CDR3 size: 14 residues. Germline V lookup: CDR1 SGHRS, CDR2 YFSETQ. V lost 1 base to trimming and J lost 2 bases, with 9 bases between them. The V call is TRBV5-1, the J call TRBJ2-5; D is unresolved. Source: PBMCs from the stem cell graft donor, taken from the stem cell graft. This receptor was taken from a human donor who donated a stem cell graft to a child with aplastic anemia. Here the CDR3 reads CASSLYGLQETQYF. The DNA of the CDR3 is TGCGCCAGCAGCTTGTATGGGCTTCAAGAGACCCAGTACTTC.